The clone carrying this T cell receptor (beta chain) was recorded once. What it binds is not known. Germline V CDR1 and CDR2: SGHTA, FQGTGA. J gave up 8 bases and V 4 bases, and 12 bases lay outside the gene matches. CDR3 length equals 15 residues. These data belong to a study of radiotherapy plus CTLA-4 blockade in lung cancer. Study-level results: Among blood TCR repertoires after radiotherapy plus ipilimumab, tumor-derived clones expanded.

Assay used: immunoSEQ multiplex PCR; TCRdb lists only in-frame clones, some missing. The table has more than 35,000 clones, about 85% seen once. This sequence joins TRBV7-3 and TRBJ1-2, with 8 bases aligning to TRBD1. The source is a human donor with non-small cell lung cancer who had stable disease on radiotherapy plus ipilimumab. This material consisted of peripheral blood, taken from a patient treated with radiotherapy plus ipilimumab. The CDR3: CASSSDGQGLEGYTF. CDR3 nucleotides: TGTGCCAGCAGCTCGGACGGACAGGGTTTAGAAGGCTACACCTTC.